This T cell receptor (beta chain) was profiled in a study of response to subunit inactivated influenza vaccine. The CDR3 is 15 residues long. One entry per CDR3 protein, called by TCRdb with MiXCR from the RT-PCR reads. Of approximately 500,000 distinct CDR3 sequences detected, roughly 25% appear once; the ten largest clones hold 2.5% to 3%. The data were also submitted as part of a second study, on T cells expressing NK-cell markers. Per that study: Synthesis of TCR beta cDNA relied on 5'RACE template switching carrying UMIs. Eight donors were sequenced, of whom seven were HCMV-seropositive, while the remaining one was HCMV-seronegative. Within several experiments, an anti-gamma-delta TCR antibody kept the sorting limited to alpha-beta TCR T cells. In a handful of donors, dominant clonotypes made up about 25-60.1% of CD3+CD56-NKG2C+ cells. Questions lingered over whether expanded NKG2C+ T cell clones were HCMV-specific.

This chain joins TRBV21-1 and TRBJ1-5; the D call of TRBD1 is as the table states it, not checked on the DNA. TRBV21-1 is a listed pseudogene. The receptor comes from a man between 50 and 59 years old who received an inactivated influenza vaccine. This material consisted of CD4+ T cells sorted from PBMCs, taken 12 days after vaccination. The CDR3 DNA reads TGTGCCAGCAGCAAAGTGAGGACAGGGGGTCAGCCCCAGCATTTT. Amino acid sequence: CASSKVRTGGQPQHF.